The T cell receptor (beta chain) described here comes from a study of shared clonotypes between healthy human individuals. Across the study: Each donor contributed plates that comprised three CD4 naive, three CD4 memory, two CD8 naive and one CD8 memory. General study results and limits: Estimated clonotype richness was generally higher in naive than memory subsets. Represented diversity (both genetic and exposure-history) was limited by the small number of donors.

Clones were read by immunoSEQ multiplex PCR, and TCRdb kept only the in-frame ones, dropping some. Of more than 900,000 clones listed, approximately 78% were seen once; the top ten hold more than 0.55%. In regard to this clone: Its antigen is unknown.

The V end was cut by 5 bases, the J end by 1 base, with 5 bases between. The CDR3 has 12 residues. Germline V gene lookup returns CDR1 SNHLY and CDR2 FYNNEI. The chain links TRBV2 to TRBJ1-1; D is uncertain. The origin of this receptor is a young man in good health. Some clones in this sample may be carry-over from other donors' samples. The specimen was memory CD4+ T cells from PBMCs. Indicated subset: CD45RA-negative fraction. The CDR3 loop reads CASSNRNTEAFF. The CDR3 DNA reads as TGTGCCAGCAGTAACAGGAACACTGAAGCTTTCTTT.